This T cell receptor (beta chain) was recovered during a study of monozygotic twins with inflammatory bowel disease. Regarding the study as a whole: Different subtypes (of T cells) could not be told apart from one another. Inverse Simpson values showed less TCRbeta diversity in IBD patients than in their healthy co-twins.

Whole-blood total RNA was extracted without T cell sorting. CDR1 LNHNV and CDR2 YYDKDF come from the germline V gene (reference sequence). The CDR3 is made up of 12 amino acids. As regards this clonotype: Its target is not known.

TCRdb reanalyzed the 5' RACE reads, giving one entry per CDR3 protein sequence and no DNA. The sample is made up of approximately 150,000 distinct CDR3 sequences, and the top ten hold just under 7.5% of it. The TCR comes from a human donor with ulcerative colitis or Crohn's disease, or a healthy co-twin of an affected twin (not recorded which). The chain links TRBV15 to TRBJ2-1. The source material was blood. CDR3 residues: CATSRRWNEQFF.